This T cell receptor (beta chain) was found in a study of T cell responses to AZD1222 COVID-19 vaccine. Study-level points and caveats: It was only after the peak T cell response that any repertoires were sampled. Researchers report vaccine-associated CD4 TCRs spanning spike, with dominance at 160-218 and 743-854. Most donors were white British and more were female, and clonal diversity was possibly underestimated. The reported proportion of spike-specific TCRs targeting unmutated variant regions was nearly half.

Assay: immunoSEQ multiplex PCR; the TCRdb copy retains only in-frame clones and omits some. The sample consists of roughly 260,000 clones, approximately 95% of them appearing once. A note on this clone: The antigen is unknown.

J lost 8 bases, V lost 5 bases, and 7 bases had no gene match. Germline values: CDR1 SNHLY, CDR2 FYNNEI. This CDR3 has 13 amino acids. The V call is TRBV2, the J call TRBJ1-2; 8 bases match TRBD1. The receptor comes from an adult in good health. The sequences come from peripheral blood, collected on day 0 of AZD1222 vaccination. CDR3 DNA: TGTGCCAGCAGTTTTGGACAGGGCGGAGGCTACACCTTC. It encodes CASSFGQGGGYTF.